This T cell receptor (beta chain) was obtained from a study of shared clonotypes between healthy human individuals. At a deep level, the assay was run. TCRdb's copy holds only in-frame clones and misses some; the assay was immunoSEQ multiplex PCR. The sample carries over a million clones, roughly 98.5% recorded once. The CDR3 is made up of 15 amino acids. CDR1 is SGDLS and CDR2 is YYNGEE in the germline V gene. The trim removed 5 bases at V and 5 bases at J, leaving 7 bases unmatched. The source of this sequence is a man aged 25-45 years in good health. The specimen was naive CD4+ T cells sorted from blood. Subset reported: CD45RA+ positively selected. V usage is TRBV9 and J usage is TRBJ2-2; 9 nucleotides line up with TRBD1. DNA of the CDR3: TGTGCCAGCAGGGCGGGGACAGGGCAAACCGGGGAGCTGTTTTTT. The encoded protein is CASRAGTGQTGELFF.